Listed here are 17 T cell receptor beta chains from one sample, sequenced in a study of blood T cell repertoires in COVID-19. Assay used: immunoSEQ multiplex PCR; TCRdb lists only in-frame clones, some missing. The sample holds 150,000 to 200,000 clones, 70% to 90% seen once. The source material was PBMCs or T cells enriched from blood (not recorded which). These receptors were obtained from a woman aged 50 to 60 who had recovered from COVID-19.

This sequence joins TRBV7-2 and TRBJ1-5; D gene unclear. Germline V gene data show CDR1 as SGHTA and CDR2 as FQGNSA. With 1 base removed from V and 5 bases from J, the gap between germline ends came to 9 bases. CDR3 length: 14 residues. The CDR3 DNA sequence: TGTGCCAGCAGCTTAGGAGTGTCCCATCAGCCCCAGCATTTT. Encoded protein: CASSLGVSHQPQHF.

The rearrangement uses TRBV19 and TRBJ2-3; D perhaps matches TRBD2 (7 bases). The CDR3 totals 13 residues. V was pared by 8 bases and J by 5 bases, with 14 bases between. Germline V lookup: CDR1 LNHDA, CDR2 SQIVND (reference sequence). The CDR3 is CASGGASGDTQYF. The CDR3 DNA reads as TGTGCCAGTGGGGGGGCGAGTGGAGATACGCAGTATTTT.

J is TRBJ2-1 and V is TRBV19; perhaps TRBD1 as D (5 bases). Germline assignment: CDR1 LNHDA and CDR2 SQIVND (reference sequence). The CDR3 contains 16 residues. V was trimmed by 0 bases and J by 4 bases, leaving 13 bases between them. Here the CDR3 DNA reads TGTGCCAGTAGTATAGACAGGGCATCAGCTTACAATGAGCAGTTCTTC. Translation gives CASSIDRASAYNEQFF. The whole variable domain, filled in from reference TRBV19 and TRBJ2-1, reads DGGITQSPKYLFRKEGQNVTLSCEQNLNHDAMYWYRQDPGQGLRLIYYSQIVNDFQKGDIAEGYSVSREKKESFPLTVTSAQKNPTAFYLCASSIDRASAYNEQFFGPGTRLTVL.

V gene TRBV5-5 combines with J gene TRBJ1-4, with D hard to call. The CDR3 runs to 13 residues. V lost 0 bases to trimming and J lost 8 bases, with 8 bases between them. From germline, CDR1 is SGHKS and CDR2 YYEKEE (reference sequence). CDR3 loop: CASSLAVREKLFF. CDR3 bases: TGTGCCAGCAGCTTGGCCGTGAGGGAAAAACTGTTTTTT.

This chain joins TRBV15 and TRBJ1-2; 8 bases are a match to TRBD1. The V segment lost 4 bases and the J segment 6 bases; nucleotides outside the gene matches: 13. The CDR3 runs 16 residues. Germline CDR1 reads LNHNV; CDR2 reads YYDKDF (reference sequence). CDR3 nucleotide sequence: TGTGCCACCAGCACCCACCGGGACAGGACCCGGGATGGCTACACCTTC. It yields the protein CATSTHRDRTRDGYTF.

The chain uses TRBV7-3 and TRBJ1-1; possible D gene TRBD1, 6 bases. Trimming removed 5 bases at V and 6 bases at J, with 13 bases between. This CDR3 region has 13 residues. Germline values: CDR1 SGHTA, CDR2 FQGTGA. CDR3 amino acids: CASSVAGAPEAFF. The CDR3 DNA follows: TGTGCCAGCAGCGTCGCGGGGGCCCCTGAAGCTTTCTTT.

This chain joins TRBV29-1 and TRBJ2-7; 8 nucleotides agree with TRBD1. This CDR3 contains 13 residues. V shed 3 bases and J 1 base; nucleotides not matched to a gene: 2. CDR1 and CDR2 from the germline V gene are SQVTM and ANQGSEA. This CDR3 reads CSVERTGSYEQYF. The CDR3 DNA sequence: TGCAGCGTTGAGAGGACAGGGTCCTACGAGCAGTACTTC.

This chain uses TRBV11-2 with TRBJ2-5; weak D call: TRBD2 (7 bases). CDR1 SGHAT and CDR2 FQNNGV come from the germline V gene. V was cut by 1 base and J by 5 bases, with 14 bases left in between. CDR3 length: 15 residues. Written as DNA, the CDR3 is TGTGCCAGCAGCTTAGTTTGGGGGGGCGGGGAGACCCAGTACTTC. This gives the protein CASSLVWGGGETQYF.

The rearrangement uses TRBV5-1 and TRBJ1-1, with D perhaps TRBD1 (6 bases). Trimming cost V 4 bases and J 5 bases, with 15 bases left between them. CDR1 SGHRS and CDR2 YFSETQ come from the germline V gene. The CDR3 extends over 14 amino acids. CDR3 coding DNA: TGCGCCAGCAGCCCCTCGGCAGGGGTGACTGAAGCTTTCTTT. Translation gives CASSPSAGVTEAFF.

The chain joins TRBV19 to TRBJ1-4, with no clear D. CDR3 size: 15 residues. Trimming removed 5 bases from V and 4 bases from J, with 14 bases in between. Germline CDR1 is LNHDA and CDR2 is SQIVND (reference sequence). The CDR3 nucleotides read TGTGCCAGTAGTGACGGCCGGGTTTATAATGAAAAACTGTTTTTT. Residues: CASSDGRVYNEKLFF.

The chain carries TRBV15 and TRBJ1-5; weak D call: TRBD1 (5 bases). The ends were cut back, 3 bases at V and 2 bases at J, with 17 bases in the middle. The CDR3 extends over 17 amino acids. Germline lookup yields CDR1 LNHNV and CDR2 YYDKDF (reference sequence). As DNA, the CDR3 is TGTGCCACCAGCAGTCGTCGGCAGGGCCGCGGCAATCAGCCCCAGCATTTT. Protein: CATSSRRQGRGNQPQHF.

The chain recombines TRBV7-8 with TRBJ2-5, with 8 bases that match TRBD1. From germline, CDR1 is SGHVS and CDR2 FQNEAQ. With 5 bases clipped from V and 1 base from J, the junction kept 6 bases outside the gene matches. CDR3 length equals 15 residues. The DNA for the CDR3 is TGTGCCAGCAGCACAAACACAGGGGGCCAAGAGACCCAGTACTTC. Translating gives CASSTNTGGQETQYF.

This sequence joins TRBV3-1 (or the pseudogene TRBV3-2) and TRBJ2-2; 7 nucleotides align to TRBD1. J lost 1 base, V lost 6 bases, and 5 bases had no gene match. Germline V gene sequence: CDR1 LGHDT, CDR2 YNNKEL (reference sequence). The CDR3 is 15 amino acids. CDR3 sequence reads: CASSLNRGNTGELFF. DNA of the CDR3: TGTGCCAGCAGTCTTAACAGGGGGAACACCGGGGAGCTGTTTTTT.

In DNA form, the CDR3 reads TGTGCCAGCAGTTTCTGGACAGGGGAAGGAGGCTACACCTTC. It encodes CASSFWTGEGGYTF. V usage is TRBV27 and J usage is TRBJ1-2, with TRBD1 matching 9 bases. The V gene's germline CDR1 is MNHEY and CDR2 SMNVEV (reference sequence). Losses at the gene ends were 3 bases for V and 8 bases for J; bases not matched to a gene: 7. This CDR3 comprises 14 residues.

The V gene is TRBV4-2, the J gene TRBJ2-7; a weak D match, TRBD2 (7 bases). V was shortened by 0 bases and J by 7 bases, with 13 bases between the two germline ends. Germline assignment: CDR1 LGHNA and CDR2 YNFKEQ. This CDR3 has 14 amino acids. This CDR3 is CASSQDVGGGEQYF. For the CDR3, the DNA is TGTGCCAGCAGCCAAGATGTAGGGGGAGGGGAGCAGTACTTC.

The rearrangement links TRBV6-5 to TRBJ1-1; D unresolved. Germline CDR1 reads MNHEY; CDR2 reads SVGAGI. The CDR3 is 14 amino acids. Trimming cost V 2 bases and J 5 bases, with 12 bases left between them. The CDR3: CASSYNRFLTEAFF. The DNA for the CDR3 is TGTGCCAGCAGTTACAATAGATTTTTGACTGAAGCTTTCTTT.

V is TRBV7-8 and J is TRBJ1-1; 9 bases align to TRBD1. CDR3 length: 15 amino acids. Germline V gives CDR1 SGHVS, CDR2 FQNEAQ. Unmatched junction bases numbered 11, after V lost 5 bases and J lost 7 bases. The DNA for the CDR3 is TGTGCCAGCAGCCGCGCAGCGGGACAGGGAGTTGAAGCTTTCTTT. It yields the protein CASSRAAGQGVEAFF.